This TCR beta chain was captured by sequencing in a study of T cells in Graves' hyperthyroidism and ophthalmopathy. Whole-study findings and limits: Most clonotypes expanded in the thyroid (above 0.001) were also present in blood.

At least 3 on the Clinical Activity Score was recorded for ophthalmopathy patients, who also had NOSPECS grade at least 4 and duration under 3 months. For the diagnoses, clinical symptoms, serum thyroxine and TRAb, thyroid ultrasound and orbital computed tomography were used. There were TCR beta CDR3 regions amplified from RNA transcripts. A set of HTBI primers served as the primers for a first-round RT-PCR of the TCR CDR3. Using its own MiXCR run on the multiplex PCR reads, TCRdb lists one record per CDR3 protein. The data hold around 530,000 distinct CDR3 sequences, with under 20% observed a single time. Notes on this clonotype: The antigen is undetermined.

The CDR3 has 18 amino acids. V was pared by 3 bases and J by 3 bases, with 13 bases of the junction left unmatched. CDR1 ENHRY and CDR2 SYGVKD come from the germline V gene. The specimen was blood. V is TRBV10-3 and J is TRBJ1-1; 10 nucleotides agree with TRBD1. This TCR derives from a woman aged 18-30 years with Graves' ophthalmopathy. DNA for the CDR3: TGTGCCATCAGTGATAGCCGCACCGGGACAGGGGTAGACACTGAAGCTTTCTTT. Its translation is CAISDSRTGTGVDTEAFF.